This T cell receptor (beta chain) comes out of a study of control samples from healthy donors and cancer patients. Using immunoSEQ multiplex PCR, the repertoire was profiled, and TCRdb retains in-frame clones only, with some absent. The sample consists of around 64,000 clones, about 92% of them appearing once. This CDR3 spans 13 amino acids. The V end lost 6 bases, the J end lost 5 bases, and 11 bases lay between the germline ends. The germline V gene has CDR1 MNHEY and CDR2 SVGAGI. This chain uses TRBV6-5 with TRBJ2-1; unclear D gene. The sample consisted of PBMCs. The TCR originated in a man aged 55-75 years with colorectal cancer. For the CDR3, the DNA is TGTGCCAGCAGGCTGGGTCGCAACAATGAGCAGTTCTTC. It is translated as CASRLGRNNEQFF.